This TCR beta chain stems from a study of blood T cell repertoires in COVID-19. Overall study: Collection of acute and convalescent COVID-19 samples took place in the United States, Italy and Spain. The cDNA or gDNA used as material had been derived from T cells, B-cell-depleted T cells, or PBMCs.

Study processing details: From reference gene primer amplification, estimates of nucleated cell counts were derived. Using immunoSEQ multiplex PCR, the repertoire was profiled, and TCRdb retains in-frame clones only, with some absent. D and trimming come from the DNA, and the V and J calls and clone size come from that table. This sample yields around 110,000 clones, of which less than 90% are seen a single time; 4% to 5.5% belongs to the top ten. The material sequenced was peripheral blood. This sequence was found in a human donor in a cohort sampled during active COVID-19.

DNA of the CDR3: TGTGCCAGCAGGGAGACAGGAACTATGAACACTGAAGCTTTCTTT. The encoded protein is CASRETGTMNTEAFF. The V gene is TRBV6-6, the J gene TRBJ1-1; D may be TRBD1 (6 bases). CDR3 length: 15 amino acids. Germline V gene sequence: CDR1 MNHNY, CDR2 SVGAGI (reference sequence). Deletions cut 6 bases from V and 0 bases from J, with 14 bases between.